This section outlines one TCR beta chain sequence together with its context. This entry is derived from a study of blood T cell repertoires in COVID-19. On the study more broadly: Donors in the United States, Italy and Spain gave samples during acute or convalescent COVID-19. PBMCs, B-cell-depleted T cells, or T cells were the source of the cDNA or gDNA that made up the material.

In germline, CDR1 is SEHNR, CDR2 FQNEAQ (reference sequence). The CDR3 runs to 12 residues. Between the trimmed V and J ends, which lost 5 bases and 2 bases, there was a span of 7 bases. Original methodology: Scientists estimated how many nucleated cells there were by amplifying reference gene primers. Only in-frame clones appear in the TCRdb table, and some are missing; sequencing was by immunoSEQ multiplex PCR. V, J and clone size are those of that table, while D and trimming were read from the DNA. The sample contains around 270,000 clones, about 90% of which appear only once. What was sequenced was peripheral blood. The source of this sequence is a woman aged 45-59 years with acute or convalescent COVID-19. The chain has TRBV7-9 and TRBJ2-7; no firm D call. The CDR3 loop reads CASSLFPYEQYF. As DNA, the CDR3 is TGTGCCAGCAGCCTGTTCCCCTACGAGCAGTACTTC.